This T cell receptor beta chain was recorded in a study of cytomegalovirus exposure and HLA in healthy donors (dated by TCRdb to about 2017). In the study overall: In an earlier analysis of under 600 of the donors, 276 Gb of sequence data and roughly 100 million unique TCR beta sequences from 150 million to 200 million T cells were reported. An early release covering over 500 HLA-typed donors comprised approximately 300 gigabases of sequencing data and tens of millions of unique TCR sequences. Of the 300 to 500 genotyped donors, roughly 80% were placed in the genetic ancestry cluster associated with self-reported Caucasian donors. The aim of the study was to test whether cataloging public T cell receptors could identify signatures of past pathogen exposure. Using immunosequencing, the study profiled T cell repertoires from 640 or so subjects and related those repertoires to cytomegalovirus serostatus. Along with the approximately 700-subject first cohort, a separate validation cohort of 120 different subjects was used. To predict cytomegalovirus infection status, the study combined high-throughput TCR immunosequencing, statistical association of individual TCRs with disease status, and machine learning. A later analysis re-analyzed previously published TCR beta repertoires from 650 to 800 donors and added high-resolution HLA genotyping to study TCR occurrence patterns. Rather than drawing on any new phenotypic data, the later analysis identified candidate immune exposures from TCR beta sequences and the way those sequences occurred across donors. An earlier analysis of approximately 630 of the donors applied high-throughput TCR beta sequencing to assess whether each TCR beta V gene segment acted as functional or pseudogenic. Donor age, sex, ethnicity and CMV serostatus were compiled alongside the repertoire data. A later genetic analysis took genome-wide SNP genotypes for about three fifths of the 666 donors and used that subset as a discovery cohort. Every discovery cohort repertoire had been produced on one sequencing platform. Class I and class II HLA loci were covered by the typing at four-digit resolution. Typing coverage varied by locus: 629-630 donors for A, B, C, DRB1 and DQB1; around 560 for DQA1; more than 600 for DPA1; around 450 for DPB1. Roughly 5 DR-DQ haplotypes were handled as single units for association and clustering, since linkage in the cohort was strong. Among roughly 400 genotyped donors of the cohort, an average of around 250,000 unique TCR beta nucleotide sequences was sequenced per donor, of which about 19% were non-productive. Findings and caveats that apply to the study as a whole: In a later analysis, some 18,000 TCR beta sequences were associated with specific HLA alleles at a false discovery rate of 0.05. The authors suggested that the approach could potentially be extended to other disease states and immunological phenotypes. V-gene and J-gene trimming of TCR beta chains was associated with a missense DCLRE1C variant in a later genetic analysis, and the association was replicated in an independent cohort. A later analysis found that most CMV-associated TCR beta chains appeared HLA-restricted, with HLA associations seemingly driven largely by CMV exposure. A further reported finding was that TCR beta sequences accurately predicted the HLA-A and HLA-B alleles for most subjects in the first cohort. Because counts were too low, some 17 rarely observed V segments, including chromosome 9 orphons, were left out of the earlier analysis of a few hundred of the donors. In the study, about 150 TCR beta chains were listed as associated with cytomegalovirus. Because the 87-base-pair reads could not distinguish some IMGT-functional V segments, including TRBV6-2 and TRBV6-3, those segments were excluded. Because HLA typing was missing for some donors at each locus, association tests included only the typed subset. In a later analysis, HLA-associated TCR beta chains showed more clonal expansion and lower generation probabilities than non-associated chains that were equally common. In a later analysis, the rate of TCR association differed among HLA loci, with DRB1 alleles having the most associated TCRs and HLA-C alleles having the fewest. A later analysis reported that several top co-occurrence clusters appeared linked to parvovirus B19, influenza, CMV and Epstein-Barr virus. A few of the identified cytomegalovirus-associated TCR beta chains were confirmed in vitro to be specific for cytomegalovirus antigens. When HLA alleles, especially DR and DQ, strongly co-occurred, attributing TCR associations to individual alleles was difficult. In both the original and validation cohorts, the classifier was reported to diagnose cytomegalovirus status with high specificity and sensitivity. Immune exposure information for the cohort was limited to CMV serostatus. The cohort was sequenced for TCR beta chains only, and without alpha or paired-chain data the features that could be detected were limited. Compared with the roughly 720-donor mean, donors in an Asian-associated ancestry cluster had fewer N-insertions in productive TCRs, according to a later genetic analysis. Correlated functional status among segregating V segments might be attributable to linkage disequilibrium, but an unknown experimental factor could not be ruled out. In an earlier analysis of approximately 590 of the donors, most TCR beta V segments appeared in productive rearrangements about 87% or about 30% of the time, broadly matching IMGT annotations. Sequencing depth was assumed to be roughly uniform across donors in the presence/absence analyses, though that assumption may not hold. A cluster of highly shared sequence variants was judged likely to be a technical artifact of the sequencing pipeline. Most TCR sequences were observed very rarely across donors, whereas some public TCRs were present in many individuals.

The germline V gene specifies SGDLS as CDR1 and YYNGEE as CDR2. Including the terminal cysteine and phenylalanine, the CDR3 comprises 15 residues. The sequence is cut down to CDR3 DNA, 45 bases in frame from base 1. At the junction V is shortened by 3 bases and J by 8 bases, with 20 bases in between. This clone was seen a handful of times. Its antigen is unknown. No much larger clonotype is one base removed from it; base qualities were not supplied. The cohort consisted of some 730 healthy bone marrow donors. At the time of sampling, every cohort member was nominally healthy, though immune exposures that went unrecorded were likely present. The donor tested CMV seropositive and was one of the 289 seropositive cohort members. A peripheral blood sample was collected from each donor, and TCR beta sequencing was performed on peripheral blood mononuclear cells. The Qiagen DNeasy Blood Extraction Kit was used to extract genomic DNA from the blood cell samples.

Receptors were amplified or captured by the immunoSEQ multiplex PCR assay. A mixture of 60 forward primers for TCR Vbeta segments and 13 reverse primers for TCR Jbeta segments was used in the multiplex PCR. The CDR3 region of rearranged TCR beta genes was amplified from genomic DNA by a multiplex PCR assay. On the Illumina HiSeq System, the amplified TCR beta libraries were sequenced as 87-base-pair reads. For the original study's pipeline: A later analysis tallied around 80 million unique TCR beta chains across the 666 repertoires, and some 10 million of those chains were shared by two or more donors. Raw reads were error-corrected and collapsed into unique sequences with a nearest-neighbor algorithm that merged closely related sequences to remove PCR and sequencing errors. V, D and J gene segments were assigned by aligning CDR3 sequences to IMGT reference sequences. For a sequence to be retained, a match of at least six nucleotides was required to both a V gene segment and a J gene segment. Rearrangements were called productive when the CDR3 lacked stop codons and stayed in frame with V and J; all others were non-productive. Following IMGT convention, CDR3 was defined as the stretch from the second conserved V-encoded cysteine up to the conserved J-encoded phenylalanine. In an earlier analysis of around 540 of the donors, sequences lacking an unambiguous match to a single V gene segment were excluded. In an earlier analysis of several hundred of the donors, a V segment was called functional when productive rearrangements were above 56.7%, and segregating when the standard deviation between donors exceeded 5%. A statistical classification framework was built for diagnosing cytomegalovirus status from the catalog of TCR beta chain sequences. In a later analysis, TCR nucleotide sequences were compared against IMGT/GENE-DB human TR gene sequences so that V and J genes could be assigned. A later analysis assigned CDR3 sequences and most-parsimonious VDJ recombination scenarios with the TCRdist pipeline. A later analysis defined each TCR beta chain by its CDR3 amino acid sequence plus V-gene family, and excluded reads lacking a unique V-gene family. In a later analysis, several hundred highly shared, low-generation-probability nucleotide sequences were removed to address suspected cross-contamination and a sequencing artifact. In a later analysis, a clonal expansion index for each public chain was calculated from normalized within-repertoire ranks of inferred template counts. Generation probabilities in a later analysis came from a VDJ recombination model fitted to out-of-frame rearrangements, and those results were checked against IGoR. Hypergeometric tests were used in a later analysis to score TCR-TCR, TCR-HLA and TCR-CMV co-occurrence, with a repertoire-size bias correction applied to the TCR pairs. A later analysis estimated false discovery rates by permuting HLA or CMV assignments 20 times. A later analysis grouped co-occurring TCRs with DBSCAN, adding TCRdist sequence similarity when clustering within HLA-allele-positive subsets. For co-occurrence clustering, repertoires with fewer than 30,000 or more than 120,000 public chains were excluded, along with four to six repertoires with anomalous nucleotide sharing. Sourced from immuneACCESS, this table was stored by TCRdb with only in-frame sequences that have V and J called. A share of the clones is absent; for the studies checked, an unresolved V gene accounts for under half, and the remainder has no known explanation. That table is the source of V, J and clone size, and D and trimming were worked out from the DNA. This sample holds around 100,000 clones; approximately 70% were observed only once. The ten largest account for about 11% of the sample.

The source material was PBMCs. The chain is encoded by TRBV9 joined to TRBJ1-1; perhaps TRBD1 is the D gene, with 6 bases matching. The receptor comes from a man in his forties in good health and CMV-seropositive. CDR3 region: CASSASTRITGEAFF. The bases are TGTGCCAGCAGCGCCTCGACCCGAATTACAGGGGAAGCTTTCTTT.